This TCR beta chain originates from a study of T cell repertoires in cytomegalovirus infection. About the research overall: CMV epitopes that were recently identified and HLA-C-restricted were used alongside well-studied HLA-B-restricted ones. Matching HLA type and CMV infection were both indicated by public TCR beta signatures.

The germline V gene encodes CDR1 SGHVS and CDR2 FNYEAQ. V was shortened by 5 bases and J by 6 bases, with 11 bases between the two germline ends. The CDR3 contains 12 residues. This clonotype turned up a few times. Antigen: not known. Whole-study findings and limits: CMV-specific TCR beta clonotypes restricted by HLA-C were the ones dominating the ex vivo response.

TCRdb re-called the reads with MiXCR, one entry per CDR3 protein. The sample lists 650,000 to 850,000 distinct CDR3 sequences; roughly 28% were seen once. This receptor was obtained from a human donor in good health (CMV status not recorded). Some clones in this sample may be carry-over from other donors' samples. The sequenced sample was cultured CD8+ T cells from PBMCs, obtained from culture after CMV antigen stimulation. This chain joins TRBV7-6 and TRBJ2-7, with D perhaps TRBD1 (6 bases). CDR3 DNA sequence: TGTGCCAGCAGCACCGGACAGCCCGAGCAGTACTTC. The encoded protein is CASSTGQPEQYF.